What follows describes a single T cell receptor (beta chain). Its antigen is undetermined. The data were taken from a study of cytomegalovirus exposure and HLA in healthy donors. Findings and limits, study-wide: According to the study, around 150 TCR beta chains were cytomegalovirus-associated.

Produced via immunoSEQ multiplex PCR; TCRdb's table is partial and in-frame only. In the table there are 85,000 to 120,000 clones, approximately 94% of which are singletons. CDR1 and CDR2 from the germline V gene are MGHRA and YSYEKL. V was clipped by 4 bases and J by 6 bases; unmatched bases: 29. The CDR3 spans 21 residues. Sequenced material: PBMCs. The chain has TRBV4-1 and TRBJ2-5; 7 nucleotides match TRBD2. The sequence was collected from a woman between 18 and 29 years old in good health and CMV-seronegative. The CDR3 region has the DNA TGCGCCAGCAGCCGCTACGCAAACAAGGAGGGGACTATGGGGTACACTCAGACCCAGTACTTC. Its protein product is CASSRYANKEGTMGYTQTQYF.